This record concerns one T cell receptor (beta chain) sequence. No antigen is known for it. Both 60 Vbeta primers and 13 Jbeta primers went into the PCR. Only in-frame clones appear in the TCRdb table, and some are missing; sequencing was by immunoSEQ multiplex PCR. Of under 200,000 clones in the sample, roughly 76% were seen once. The data are from a study of cytomegalovirus exposure and HLA in healthy donors. Findings and limits, study-wide: A later look showed TCR association rates differing by HLA locus, highest for DRB1 and lowest for HLA-C. Some public TCRs appeared in many individuals, while most sequences were rare.

Sequencing was done on a sample of PBMCs. The source is a human donor in good health.

CDR3 bases: TGCGCCACCTCCTTAGCGCTAAGCACAGATACGCAGTATTTT. It yields the protein CATSLALSTDTQYF. This chain uses TRBV5-1 with TRBJ2-3, with D possibly being TRBD2 (5 bases). The CDR3 totals 14 residues. Germline V gene lookup returns CDR1 SGHRS and CDR2 YFSETQ. Trimming shortened V by 9 bases and J by 0 bases, and 14 bases separated the two germline ends.